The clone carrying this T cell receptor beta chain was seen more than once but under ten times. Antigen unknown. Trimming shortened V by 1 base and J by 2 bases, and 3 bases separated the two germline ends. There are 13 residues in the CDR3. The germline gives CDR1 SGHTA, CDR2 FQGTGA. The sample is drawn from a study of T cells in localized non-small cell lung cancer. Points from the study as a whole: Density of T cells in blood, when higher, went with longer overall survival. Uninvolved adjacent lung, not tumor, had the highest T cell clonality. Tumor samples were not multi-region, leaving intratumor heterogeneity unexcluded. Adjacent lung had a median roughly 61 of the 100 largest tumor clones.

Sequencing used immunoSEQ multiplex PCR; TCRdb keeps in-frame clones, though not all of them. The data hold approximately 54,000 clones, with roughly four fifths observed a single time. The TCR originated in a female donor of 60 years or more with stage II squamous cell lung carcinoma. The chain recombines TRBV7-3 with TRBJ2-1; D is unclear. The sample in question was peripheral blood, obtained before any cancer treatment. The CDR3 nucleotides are TGTGCCAGCAGCTTAAAGACCTACAATGAGCAGTTCTTC. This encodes CASSLKTYNEQFF. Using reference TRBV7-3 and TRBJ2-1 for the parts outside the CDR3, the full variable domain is GAGVSQTPSNKVTEKGKYVELRCDPISGHTALYWYRQSLGQGPEFLIYFQGTGAADDSGLPNDRFFAVRPEGSVSTLKIQRTERGDSAVYLCASSLKTYNEQFFGPGTRLTVL.